This paragraph covers one TCR beta chain sequence. This clonotype turned up a few times. Its target antigen remains unknown. No base-level quality is on record; no much larger clone is a single base apart. This record belongs to a study of blood T cells in healthy people across ages (dated by TCRdb to 2015 to 2017). Turning to the overall study: In model experiments, template switching captured about one uniquely barcoded TCR beta cDNA molecule for every two T cells. Age-related changes in TCR beta repertoire diversity were measured in the study by deep sequencing normalized with unique cDNA molecular identifiers. Four age groups were formed from the donors: young (average roughly 16 years), middle-aged (roughly 38), aged (roughly 56) and long-lived (around 82). Donors of different ages were randomly distributed across sequencing lanes to avoid experimental bias. The study analyzed two additional independent replicas of 1 million unique cDNA reads from the same blood draw for two donors, one aged 18 to 29 and one aged 80 or older. Overall study outcomes, separate from this receptor: Observed TCR beta diversity per million T cells fell roughly linearly with age, and a significant reduction was already apparent by age approximately 41. Observed TCR beta diversity correlated strongly with the percentage of naive T cells measured by flow cytometry. Estimates of total diversity based on one million sequenced T cells were considered lower bounds and underestimates. Since profiling was done on bulk unsorted PBMCs, naive and antigen-experienced compartments could not be conclusively compared. Because donor CMV infection status was unknown, age-related changes in expanded clonotypes were potentially confounded. Compared with the aged group, more naive CD4+ T cells, fewer expanded clones and increased TCR diversity were shown by the long-lived group, suggesting age selection.

The approximately 40 donors, aged roughly 6 to 100 years, were systemically healthy Caucasian individuals from Russia. Each donor gave approximately 10 milliliters of peripheral blood, collected into EDTA-treated Vacutainer tubes. Ficoll-Paque density-gradient centrifugation was used to isolate PBMCs, with at least 6 million per sample. Total RNA was extracted from PBMCs with Trizol reagent, with at least 6 micrograms obtained per sample. The percentages of naive CD45RAhigh/CD27high T cells were determined by flow cytometry on a PBMC aliquot from every donor. From the germline V gene, CDR1 is LGHNA and CDR2 is YSLEER. V loses 2 bases of germline sequence and J loses 1 base, and the interval between the two ends is 11 bases. Taken from cysteine to phenylalanine, the CDR3 has 15 residues. Left in the record is the CDR3 DNA by itself, 45 bases read in frame from the first base. The library relied on 5' RACE. A second about 6 to 11 cycle PCR used a sample-barcoded 5' primer and a J-beta primer mix. A template-switch 5' adaptor carrying 12 random nucleotides introduced a unique molecular identifier onto each TCR beta cDNA molecule. At least 3 million CDR3-containing paired-end reads were obtained from each sample. All of the RNA was converted into first-strand cDNA using the Mint cDNA synthesis kit, with a TRBC-specific oligonucleotide serving as the primer. All cDNA was treated with uracil-DNA glycosylase and then went through a first 18-cycle PCR with the universal primers M1SS and BC2_uni_R. Per the original workflow: For normalization, 1 million high-quality reads were randomly selected from each sample, with every read carrying a distinct molecular identifier. Reads with shared molecular identifiers were discarded instead of being binned into consensus sequences. MiTCR, run with a Q25 quality threshold and the strictest error-elimination algorithm, handled CDR3 identification, clonotype clustering and error correction. A nonparametric unseen species model using Euler transformation provided a lower-bound estimate of total TCR beta diversity. TCRdb's own reprocessing of the public reads used fastp at Q25 and MiXCR and kept productive beta chains. Duplicate CDR3 protein sequences are folded into a single record with the most common DNA and genes. The V and J calls were not made by the authors but by TCRdb's processing. This sample is represented by 1,800,000 or so distinct CDR3 sequences; 30% to 40% of them were singletons. Under 25% of the sample is held by the ten biggest clonotypes.

The sequencing sample was made of blood. The chain is made from TRBV4-3 and TRBJ2-5; perhaps TRBD1 is the D gene, with 5 bases matching. This TCR came from a human donor in good health. This receptor carries the CDR3 CASSQMTALQETQYF. The DNA sequence is given as TGCGCCAGCAGCCAAATGACAGCTCTCCAAGAGACCCAGTACTTC.